This T cell receptor (beta chain) was retrieved from a study of CD8+CD57+ T cells in acquired aplastic anemia. Genomic DNA constituted the template upon which TCR beta VDJ and CDR3 profiling was performed. TCRdb re-called the reads through MiXCR, storing one row per CDR3 protein. The sample carries tens of thousands of distinct CDR3 sequences, roughly three fifths recorded once. This CDR3 spans 15 amino acids. V was shortened by 2 bases and J by 6 bases, with 14 bases between the two germline ends. CDR1 is SNHLY and CDR2 is FYNNEI in the germline V gene. An expansion of CD8+CD57+ cells by flow cytometry had been shown in patients chosen for sequencing.

The sample comprised sorted CD4+, CD8+, or CD8+CD57+ T cells (not recorded which) from PBMCs. The source of this sequence is a human donor with aplastic anemia. The J gene is TRBJ1-5, the V gene TRBV2; D ambiguous. CDR3 loop: CASSEIGSGTQPQHF. The CDR3 DNA reads as TGTGCCAGCAGTGAAATTGGCTCCGGCACTCAGCCCCAGCATTTT.